The 32 T cell receptor beta chains given below trace back to one sample, sequenced in a study of PD-L1 blockade in urothelial cancer. Profiled with immunoSEQ multiplex PCR; TCRdb holds only in-frame clones, not every one. The sample lists some 60,000 clones, approximately 86% occurring once. The sequences come from PBMCs, collected around atezolizumab (anti-PD-L1) treatment. These TCRs come from a man over 45 with urothelial cancer.

This chain uses TRBV6-4 with TRBJ2-1; D remains unclear. Looked up from germline, CDR1 is MRHNA and CDR2 is SNTAGT. This CDR3 comprises 15 residues. The V gene lost 4 bases and the J gene lost 1 base, with 11 bases spanning the gap. CDR3 sequence (DNA): TGTGCCAGCAGTGTTGGGCCCGCTTCCTACAATGAGCAGTTCTTC. It codes for CASSVGPASYNEQFF.

This clone occurred a few times. This chain joins TRBV10-3 and TRBJ2-7; tentatively, D is TRBD2 (6 bases). CDR1 and CDR2 from the germline V gene are ENHRY and SYGVKD. The CDR3 runs 14 residues. Between the trimmed V and J ends, which lost 2 bases and 2 bases, there was a span of 10 bases. This CDR3 is CAISEVSGTYEQYF. The CDR3 DNA is TGTGCCATCAGTGAGGTTAGCGGCACCTACGAGCAGTACTTC.

This clone was recorded only once. The rearrangement links TRBV11-3 to TRBJ2-3; TRBD2 is a possible D gene (6 bases). V lost 1 base and J 4 bases, leaving 9 bases between the germline ends. Germline CDR1 and CDR2: SGHNT and YENEEA. The CDR3 totals 14 residues. The CDR3 here is CASSLAGVADTQYF. The CDR3 DNA follows: TGTGCCAGCAGCTTAGCGGGAGTAGCAGATACGCAGTATTTT.

This clone has more than one count but fewer than ten. The CDR3 region is CASSQRQGMRTEAFF. The CDR3 DNA follows: TGTGCCAGTAGTCAACGACAGGGAATGAGGACTGAAGCTTTCTTT. The rearrangement joins TRBV19 to TRBJ1-1, with 7 bases matching TRBD1. Germline CDR1 LNHDA, CDR2 SQIVND (reference sequence). This CDR3 contains 15 residues. The J segment lost 5 bases and the V segment lost 5 bases, leaving 11 bases of the junction unmatched. The full variable domain, rest sourced from reference TRBV19 and TRBJ1-1, is DGGITQSPKYLFRKEGQNVTLSCEQNLNHDAMYWYRQDPGQGLRLIYYSQIVNDFQKGDIAEGYSVSREKKESFPLTVTSAQKNPTAFYLCASSQRQGMRTEAFFGQGTRLTVV.

This chain connects TRBV5-1 to TRBJ2-7; TRBD2 might be the D (5 bases). The germline CDR1 and CDR2 sequences are SGHRS and YFSETQ. Trimming took off 4 bases at V and 2 bases at J, with 16 bases between the two ends. The CDR3 covers 15 residues. The CDR3 here is CASSPGVATPYEQYF. The CDR3 DNA follows: TGCGCCAGCAGCCCCGGGGTAGCGACCCCCTACGAGCAGTACTTC.

The J gene is TRBJ2-5, the V gene TRBV15, with 13 positions matching TRBD2. After removal of 0 bases from V and 4 bases from J, the junction contained 11 bases not matched to a gene. Germline V gene lookup returns CDR1 LNHNV and CDR2 YYDKDF (reference sequence). The CDR3 is 19 amino acids. The CDR3 spells CATSRDLPGLAGVRETQYF. The DNA of the CDR3 is TGTGCCACCAGCAGAGATCTCCCCGGACTAGCGGGAGTGAGAGAGACCCAGTACTTC.

The chain recombines TRBV7-8 with TRBJ2-2; D is uncertain. CDR1 and CDR2 (germline): SGHVS, FQNEAQ. There are 16 residues in the CDR3. Trimming removed 0 bases at V and 8 bases at J, with 16 bases between. The CDR3 spells CASSLAPSGRPGELFF. The CDR3 DNA sequence: TGTGCCAGCAGCTTAGCCCCGTCAGGAAGACCTGGGGAGCTGTTTTTT.

This chain's CDR3 is CASSGTGLYEQYF. DNA for the CDR3: TGTGCCAGCAGTGGCACAGGTTTGTACGAGCAGTACTTC. The chain uses TRBV6-1 and TRBJ2-7; TRBD1 is a possible D gene (5 bases). CDR3 length: 13 residues. Trimming stripped 4 bases from V and 4 bases from J, with 11 bases between. Looked up from germline, CDR1 is MNHNS and CDR2 is SASEGT.

V and J are TRBV2 and TRBJ2-5; 12 bases fit TRBD2. Losses at the gene ends were 2 bases for V and 4 bases for J; bases not matched to a gene: 11. The CDR3 runs 18 residues. Germline CDR1 and CDR2: SNHLY and FYNNEI. The CDR3 region has the DNA TGTGCCAGCAGTGAAAGGGGCCTAGCGGGAGGGATAGGAGAGACCCAGTACTTC. It encodes CASSERGLAGGIGETQYF.

The chain couples TRBV18 to TRBJ2-2; D is unclear. Germline loops: CDR1 KGHSH, CDR2 LQKENI. This CDR3 spans 14 amino acids. V lost 3 bases to trimming and J lost 0 bases, with 5 bases between them. Here the CDR3 DNA reads TGTGCCAGCTCACCCCGGGCGAACACCGGGGAGCTGTTTTTT. It encodes CASSPRANTGELFF.

Here the CDR3 DNA reads TGCGCCAGCAGCCAACCCGGGACTAGCTTAGAGCAGTACTTC. Residues: CASSQPGTSLEQYF. V and J are TRBV4-1 and TRBJ2-7, with 9 bases matching TRBD2. CDR3 size: 14 residues. Germline values: CDR1 MGHRA, CDR2 YSYEKL. V was clipped by 2 bases and J by 7 bases; unmatched bases: 6.

V usage is TRBV6-6 and J usage is TRBJ2-7; the D is unclear. This CDR3 region has 14 residues. Germline V gives CDR1 MNHNY, CDR2 SVGAGI (reference sequence). Trimming took off 5 bases at V and 3 bases at J, with 14 bases between the two ends. The CDR3 loop is CASSPSAGFYEQYF. The CDR3 DNA reads TGTGCCAGCAGTCCCTCTGCAGGTTTCTACGAGCAGTACTTC.

The rearrangement joins TRBV28 to TRBJ1-3; D is possibly TRBD1 (5 bases). Germline lookup yields CDR1 MDHEN and CDR2 SYDVKM. The germline V and J ends were trimmed by 6 bases and 2 bases, with 11 bases remaining between them. This CDR3 has 14 amino acids. CDR3 bases: TGTGCCAGCAGCACGGGGGGGGCTGGAAACACCATATATTTT. Its protein is CASSTGGAGNTIYF.

The genes are TRBV6-1 and TRBJ2-3, with TRBD2 as a possible D gene (5 bases). Germline CDR1 is MNHNS and CDR2 is SASEGT. There are 14 residues in the CDR3. V lost 6 bases and J lost 0, with 10 bases in between. CDR3 in amino acids: CASSRDWSTDTQYF. The CDR3 region has the DNA TGTGCCAGCAGCCGGGATTGGAGCACAGATACGCAGTATTTT.

The chain couples TRBV11-3 to TRBJ1-1; D possibly corresponds to TRBD1 (6 bases). Germline V gene data show CDR1 as SGHNT and CDR2 as YENEEA. V was trimmed by 5 bases and J by 2 bases, leaving 15 bases between them. The CDR3 is 15 amino acids. The CDR3 DNA reads as TGTGCCAGCAGCGTTGGGGGGGCGGGAAACACTGAAGCTTTCTTT. Translating gives CASSVGGAGNTEAFF.

The V gene is TRBV5-1, the J gene TRBJ2-7; TRBD1 agrees at 10 bases. V shed 4 bases and J 1 base; nucleotides not matched to a gene: 2. The CDR3 sequence is 14 residues long. Germline CDR1 SGHRS, CDR2 YFSETQ. CDR3 bases: TGCGCCAGCAGCGGGGGACAGGGGTCCTACGAGCAGTACTTC. Translation gives CASSGGQGSYEQYF.

The genes are TRBV9 and TRBJ1-1; unclear D gene. Germline V CDR1 and CDR2: SGDLS, YYNGEE. CDR3 length equals 15 residues. V lost 4 bases to trimming and J lost 0 bases, with 13 bases between them. The CDR3 sequence: CASSPAPRMNTEAFF. DNA of the CDR3: TGTGCCAGCAGCCCCGCCCCGAGAATGAACACTGAAGCTTTCTTT.

V is TRBV27 and J is TRBJ2-7, with 13 bases fitting TRBD2. The CDR3 is 17 residues long. The junction had 23 bases not matched to a gene; V was cut back by 10 bases and J by 11 bases. Germline V lookup: CDR1 MNHEY, CDR2 SMNVEV (reference sequence). CDR3 in amino acids: CATQGTSGEKGATTEYF. In DNA form, the CDR3 reads TGTGCCACACAGGGGACTAGCGGGGAAAAGGGCGCCACTACGGAGTACTTC.

This chain joins TRBV7-2 and TRBJ1-5, with 12 bases aligning to TRBD1. This CDR3 has 19 residues. The J segment lost 0 bases and the V segment lost 4 bases, leaving 10 bases of the junction unmatched. From germline, CDR1 is SGHTA and CDR2 FQGNSA. The CDR3 bases are TGTGCCAGCAGCTACACCGGGACAGGGGGCCTCCTTAGCAATCAGCCCCAGCATTTT. As protein: CASSYTGTGGLLSNQPQHF.

The chain uses TRBV2 and TRBJ2-2; 7 nucleotides line up with TRBD1. Germline lookup yields CDR1 SNHLY and CDR2 FYNNEI. The CDR3 spans 15 residues. The ends lost 6 bases at V and 4 bases at J; junction bases unmatched: 8. The CDR3 here is CASRADRVFTGELFF. The CDR3 bases are TGTGCCAGCAGGGCAGACAGGGTTTTCACCGGGGAGCTGTTTTTT.

The chain has TRBV5-6 and TRBJ1-5, with 8 bases aligning to TRBD1. V shed 0 bases and J 4 bases; nucleotides not matched to a gene: 3. Germline CDR1 SGHDT, CDR2 YYEEEE. The CDR3 spans 15 residues. CDR3 amino acids: CASSLDRQGNQPQHF. CDR3 nucleotides: TGTGCCAGCAGCTTGGATCGACAGGGGAATCAGCCCCAGCATTTT.

This rearrangement joins TRBV29-1 to TRBJ2-1, with TRBD2 identical over 8 bases. Germline values: CDR1 SQVTM, CDR2 ANQGSEA. J lost 3 bases, V lost 5 bases, and 0 bases had no gene match. This CDR3 is built from 12 residues. This chain's CDR3 is CSVTSGYNEQFF. The CDR3 DNA sequence: TGCAGCGTTACTAGCGGCTACAATGAGCAGTTCTTC.

This chain links TRBV5-1 with TRBJ2-1, with 10 bases identical to TRBD2. Germline loops: CDR1 SGHRS, CDR2 YFSETQ. This CDR3 region has 15 residues. Unmatched junction bases numbered 0, after V lost 2 bases and J lost 1 base. CDR3 sequence: CASSLLAGSYNEQFF. The CDR3, as DNA: TGCGCCAGCAGCTTACTAGCGGGGTCCTACAATGAGCAGTTCTTC.

J is TRBJ1-5 and V is TRBV25-1; 7 bases align to TRBD1. The junction had 3 bases not matched to a gene; V was cut back by 1 base and J by 3 bases. Germline-derived CDR1 and CDR2 are MGHDK and SYGVNS. The CDR3 contains 15 residues. The CDR3 here is CASSESDRNNQPQHF. The CDR3 coding sequence is TGTGCCAGCAGTGAATCGGACAGGAACAATCAGCCCCAGCATTTT.

V gene TRBV28 combines with J gene TRBJ2-1; D perhaps matches TRBD1 (6 bases). The CDR3 is 14 residues long. CDR1 and CDR2 (germline): MDHEN, SYDVKM. V lost 6 bases and J lost 4, with 13 bases in between. CDR3 loop: CASRLDSLYNEQFF. The CDR3 DNA follows: TGTGCCAGCAGGCTGGACAGCCTATACAATGAGCAGTTCTTC.

The DNA of the CDR3 is TGTGCCAGCGTCGGGGAAGCGGTGATAAACACCGGGGAGCTGTTTTTT. Its translation: CASVGEAVINTGELFF. The J gene is TRBJ2-2, the V gene TRBV2; a weak D match, TRBD2 (5 bases). CDR3 length: 16 residues. Germline CDR1 reads SNHLY; CDR2 reads FYNNEI. The V end was cut by 8 bases, the J end by 2 bases, with 18 bases between.

The chain carries TRBV2 and TRBJ2-7; D unclear. The CDR3 consists of 11 residues. Germline CDR1 is SNHLY and CDR2 is FYNNEI. The V gene lost 7 bases and the J gene lost 3 bases, with 7 bases spanning the gap. The CDR3 DNA reads as TGTGCCAGCACCCGCGGCTACGAGCAGTACTTC. Translating gives CASTRGYEQYF.

The gene calls are TRBV18 and TRBJ1-1, with 7 bases lining up with TRBD1. From germline, CDR1 is KGHSH and CDR2 LQKENI. J gave up 3 bases and V 3 bases, and 7 bases lay outside the gene matches. The CDR3 length is 15 residues. The CDR3 sequence is CASSPSTGFYTEAFF. The CDR3 bases are TGTGCCAGCTCACCCTCGACAGGGTTCTACACTGAAGCTTTCTTT.

The CDR3 sequence is CASSRRLAGVLDTQYF. The CDR3 DNA sequence: TGTGCCAGCAGCCGTAGACTAGCGGGAGTACTAGATACGCAGTATTTT. The rearrangement uses TRBV9 and TRBJ2-3; 12 bases line up with TRBD2. Germline V lookup: CDR1 SGDLS, CDR2 YYNGEE. The CDR3 length is 16 residues. V trimming: 4 bases; J trimming: 5 bases; junction bases outside the gene matches: 8.

The rearrangement joins TRBV7-3 to TRBJ2-1; D is unclear. The germline gives CDR1 SGHTA, CDR2 FQGTGA. The CDR3 is 14 amino acids. Trimming pared 7 bases from V and 9 bases from J, leaving 19 bases between. The CDR3 DNA is TGTGCCAGCAAAGGCGCCTTCGACAATGGTGAGCAGTTCTTC. Its protein is CASKGAFDNGEQFF.

The V and J genes are TRBV9 and TRBJ2-3, with TRBD2 matching over 7 bases. With 4 bases clipped from V and 4 bases from J, the junction kept 15 bases outside the gene matches. The CDR3 contains 17 residues. The germline V gene has CDR1 SGDLS and CDR2 YYNGEE. CDR3 sequence reads: CASSPRVAGVGSDTQYF. In DNA, the CDR3 is TGTGCCAGCAGCCCGAGGGTGGCGGGAGTAGGGTCAGATACGCAGTATTTT.

This clone was seen a single time. The chain combines TRBV5-6 with TRBJ1-5, with D unclear. The CDR3 contains 14 residues. The ends were cut back, 4 bases at V and 4 bases at J, with 12 bases in the middle. Looked up from germline, CDR1 is SGHDT and CDR2 is YYEEEE. The CDR3 DNA follows: TGTGCCAGCAGCCTGGGAGACATTAATCAGCCCCAGCATTTT. It translates to CASSLGDINQPQHF.